This T cell receptor beta chain was profiled in a study of Graves' ophthalmopathy and Graves' hyperthyroidism. Notes on the study in general: With about 87% sensitivity and 70% to 82% specificity, a 13-signature model separated ophthalmopathy from stable hyperthyroidism. Blood also harbored most expanded thyroid clonotypes above 0.001 frequency.

The CDR3 runs to 13 residues. In germline, CDR1 is KGHSH, CDR2 LQKENI. Trimming removed 11 bases at V and 6 bases at J, with 20 bases between. This clonotype was counted only a few times. The antigen is not known. RNA transcripts were the template, and TCR beta CDR3 regions were amplified from them. RT-PCR with HTBI primers came first, then second-round multiplex PCR. TCRdb ran MiXCR on the multiplex PCR reads and lists one entry per CDR3 protein. The sample holds some 520,000 distinct CDR3 sequences, over 13% seen once. If patients had other autoimmune diseases, uncontrolled infections, pregnancy or lactation, they were excluded.

This TCR derives from a woman aged 25 to 39 with Graves' ophthalmopathy. The sequenced sample was blood. The gene calls are TRBV18 and TRBJ2-7; a possible D gene is TRBD1 (6 bases). The CDR3 is CASEGDARVEQYF. CDR3 DNA sequence: TGTGCCTCCGAGGGGGACGCCCGAGTCGAGCAGTACTTC.